This entry concerns a single T cell receptor (beta chain). The source of the sample is a study of blood T cell repertoires in COVID-19. Looking at the study overall: Samples came from the United States, Italy and Spain, spanning acute and convalescent COVID-19. PBMCs, B-cell-depleted T cells, or T cells provided the cDNA or gDNA that made up the material.

Original data processing: The assay estimated nucleated cells by amplifying reference gene primers. The table came from immunoSEQ multiplex PCR; TCRdb's copy has only in-frame clones and leaves some out. From that table come the V and J calls and clone size; the DNA was used to work out D and trimming. The data show roughly 110,000 clones, 70% to 80% seen once. This CDR3 is 11 amino acids long. Germline-derived CDR1 and CDR2 are MDHEN and SYDVKM. V shed 6 bases and J shed 11 bases, with 12 bases lying between them. This rearrangement joins TRBV28 to TRBJ2-3; tentative D call: TRBD1 (6 bases). The source material was peripheral blood. This clonotype was obtained from a human donor with acute or convalescent COVID-19. The donor label of this sample is uncertain. DNA of the CDR3: TGTGCCAGCAGCCAGGGGAATTGGCAGTATTTT. Protein: CASSQGNWQYF.